What follows are 30 T cell receptor beta chains derived from one specimen sequenced in a study of control samples from healthy donors and cancer patients. The method was immunoSEQ multiplex PCR; TCRdb's version includes in-frame clones alone and lacks a portion of them. Of 120,000 or so clones listed, about 95% were seen once; the top ten hold 3.6%. Sequenced material: blood. The receptor source for this set is a man in his thirties or forties in good health.

The chain joins TRBV5-1 to TRBJ1-4; D perhaps matches TRBD1 (5 bases). CDR3 length: 14 amino acids. The V and J ends lost 3 bases and 8 bases respectively, with 14 bases between them. Germline V gene data show CDR1 as SGHRS and CDR2 as YFSETQ. The CDR3 region is CASSWGRVDEKLFF. The CDR3 DNA reads TGCGCCAGCAGCTGGGGCAGGGTAGACGAAAAACTGTTTTTT.

The V gene is TRBV4-3, the J gene TRBJ2-1; 8 nucleotides match TRBD2. The trim removed 2 bases at V and 9 bases at J, leaving 15 bases unmatched. This CDR3 has 17 residues. Germline V gives CDR1 LGHNA, CDR2 YSLEER. The CDR3 bases are TGCGCCAGCAGCCAACCCCTCGGTAGCGGGGCCGATGGTGAGCAGTTCTTC. Its translation: CASSQPLGSGADGEQFF.

The V call is TRBV9, the J call TRBJ1-5; no reliable D call. V lost 3 bases and J lost 1, with 5 bases in between. The V gene's germline CDR1 is SGDLS and CDR2 YYNGEE. The CDR3 extends over 13 amino acids. In DNA, the CDR3 is TGTGCCAGCAGCGGAGGGAGCAATCAGCCCCAGCATTTT. Amino acids: CASSGGSNQPQHF.

The chain employs TRBV5-4 and TRBJ1-1, with TRBD1 as a possible D gene (5 bases). The CDR3 contains 13 residues. With 5 bases removed from V and 1 base from J, the gap between germline ends came to 9 bases. The germline gives CDR1 SGHNT, CDR2 YYREEE (reference sequence). This chain's CDR3 is CASRLGQNTEAFF. CDR3 bases: TGTGCCAGCAGACTCGGACAGAACACTGAAGCTTTCTTT.

This clone was seen only once. This chain uses TRBV27 with TRBJ1-6; 7 nucleotides agree with TRBD1. V dropped 0 bases and J dropped 2; count of bases not matched to a gene: 4. CDR3 length: 17 amino acids. Germline CDR1 is MNHEY and CDR2 is SMNVEV (reference sequence). CDR3 DNA: TGTGCCAGCAGTTTATCAATGGGACAGACCTATAATTCACCCCTCCACTTT. Translation gives CASSLSMGQTYNSPLHF.

The rearrangement joins TRBV7-2 to TRBJ1-1; D might be TRBD1 (6 bases). V lost 2 bases to trimming and J lost 1 base, with 14 bases between them. CDR3 length equals 16 residues. Germline values: CDR1 SGHTA, CDR2 FQGNSA. CDR3 nucleotides: TGTGCCAGCAGCTTAATGGGACACCGTACGAACACTGAAGCTTTCTTT. Residues: CASSLMGHRTNTEAFF. Using reference TRBV7-2 and TRBJ1-1 for the parts outside the CDR3, the full variable domain is GAGVSQSPSNKVTEKGKDVELRCDPISGHTALYWYRQSLGQGLEFLIYFQGNSAPDKSGLPSDRFSAERTGGSVSTLTIQRTQQEDSAVYLCASSLMGHRTNTEAFFGQGTRLTVV.

The chain links TRBV7-9 to TRBJ2-1; a weak D match, TRBD1 (5 bases). Trimming stripped 5 bases from V and 8 bases from J, with 16 bases between. The CDR3 is 14 residues long. The germline gives CDR1 SEHNR, CDR2 FQNEAQ (reference sequence). CDR3 in amino acids: CASSQGAGWDEQFF. The CDR3 DNA follows: TGTGCCAGCAGCCAAGGGGCAGGGTGGGATGAGCAGTTCTTC.

This chain connects TRBV28 to TRBJ1-4, with a weak D call TRBD1 (5 bases). The V and J ends lost 5 bases and 10 bases respectively, with 17 bases between them. The germline gives CDR1 MDHEN, CDR2 SYDVKM. The length of the CDR3 is 14 residues. The CDR3 reads CASSPQAVRGKLFF. Here the CDR3 DNA reads TGTGCCAGCAGTCCACAGGCGGTTAGAGGAAAACTGTTTTTT.

V and J are TRBV12-5 and TRBJ1-5; D remains ambiguous. Germline loops: CDR1 LGHNT, CDR2 FRNRAP. The CDR3 is made up of 13 amino acids. Between the trimmed V and J ends, which lost 1 base and 5 bases, there was a span of 6 bases. Written as DNA, the CDR3 is TGTGCTAGTGGTTTGGAAGAATATCAGCCCCAGCATTTT. Encoded protein: CASGLEEYQPQHF.

V gene TRBV15 combines with J gene TRBJ2-3; D uncertain. CDR1 is LNHNV and CDR2 is YYDKDF in the germline V gene (reference sequence). V was pared by 0 bases and J by 0 bases, with 7 bases between. This CDR3 has 15 residues. The DNA of the CDR3 is TGTGCCACCAGCAGAGATCAAGCTAGCACAGATACGCAGTATTTT. It encodes CATSRDQASTDTQYF.

The chain carries TRBV29-1 and TRBJ1-2; TRBD1 might be the D (6 bases). The CDR3 spans 15 residues. Trimming pared 1 base from V and 4 bases from J, leaving 16 bases between. Germline-derived CDR1 and CDR2 are SQVTM and ANQGSEA. CDR3 DNA sequence: TGCAGCGTTGAAGTCCCTTGGGGGCCTTCCTATGGCTACACCTTC. Its translation: CSVEVPWGPSYGYTF.

The chain has TRBV3-1 (or the pseudogene TRBV3-2) and TRBJ2-3; 12 nucleotides agree with TRBD2. There are 16 residues in the CDR3. The V and J ends lost 4 bases and 2 bases, in that order; junction bases with no gene match: 4. The germline CDR1 and CDR2 sequences are LGHDT and YNNKEL (reference sequence). The CDR3 loop is CASSLRLAGVTDTQYF. CDR3 DNA sequence: TGTGCCAGCAGCCTGAGACTAGCGGGGGTCACAGATACGCAGTATTTT.

V gene TRBV6-5 combines with J gene TRBJ2-7, with D tentatively TRBD1 or TRBD2 (5 bases each). Trimming left V 2 bases short and J 7 bases short, with 12 bases between. The CDR3 has 13 residues. Germline V lookup: CDR1 MNHEY, CDR2 SVGAGI. The CDR3 here is CASSYEAGSEQYF. CDR3 in DNA: TGTGCCAGCAGTTACGAAGCAGGGAGTGAGCAGTACTTC.

This chain links TRBV2 with TRBJ2-5; TRBD2 might be the D (6 bases). The CDR3 runs to 16 residues. CDR1 SNHLY and CDR2 FYNNEI come from the germline V gene. With 8 bases removed from V and 3 bases from J, the gap between germline ends came to 22 bases. Here the CDR3 reads CASLDPDGGPEETQYF. CDR3 sequence (DNA): TGTGCCAGCCTGGACCCGGACGGGGGACCGGAAGAGACCCAGTACTTC.

The rearrangement joins TRBV4-1 to TRBJ2-2, with D uncertain. Germline V CDR1 and CDR2: MGHRA, YSYEKL. The CDR3 consists of 15 residues. V shed 1 base and J shed 2 bases, with 8 bases lying between them. The CDR3 DNA follows: TGCGCCAGCAGCCAAGCCACAGTAAACACCGGGGAGCTGTTTTTT. Protein product: CASSQATVNTGELFF.

This rearrangement joins TRBV5-4 to TRBJ1-6, with 8 nucleotides matching TRBD1. Germline CDR1 reads SGHNT; CDR2 reads YYREEE (reference sequence). Trimming took 5 bases from V and 15 from J; bases not matched to a gene: 7. CDR3 size: 12 residues. As DNA, the CDR3 is TGTGCCAGCAGGGGGGACAGGCAAGTCCTCCACTTT. This gives the protein CASRGDRQVLHF.

This chain uses TRBV6-2 or TRBV6-3 with TRBJ2-3; D might be TRBD2 (6 bases). The CDR3 contains 16 residues. In germline, CDR1 is MNHEY, CDR2 SVGEGT. V was shortened by 2 bases and J by 2 bases, with 14 bases between the two germline ends. The CDR3: CASSYPGLLSTDTQYF. CDR3 DNA sequence: TGTGCCAGCAGTTACCCGGGACTTTTATCCACAGATACGCAGTATTTT.

This chain uses TRBV7-2 with TRBJ1-1; 8 bases are a match to TRBD1. Germline-derived CDR1 and CDR2 are SGHTA and FQGNSA. This CDR3 comprises 19 residues. V lost 4 bases to trimming and J lost 6 bases; unmatched junction nucleotides: 22. The CDR3 region has the DNA TGTGCCAGCAGCTCATTTCGGGACAGGAGGGAGTCTTGGAGTCCTGAAGCTTTCTTT. Translated, it gives CASSSFRDRRESWSPEAFF.

The rearrangement links TRBV2 to TRBJ2-7; D is possibly TRBD1 (5 bases). CDR1 and CDR2 from the germline V gene are SNHLY and FYNNEI. This CDR3 region has 16 residues. V was pared by 0 bases and J by 0 bases, with 12 bases between. CDR3 amino acids: CASSEAPGQSSYEQYF. The CDR3 coding sequence is TGTGCCAGCAGTGAAGCCCCAGGGCAGAGCTCCTACGAGCAGTACTTC.

CDR3: CATRQGVYYEQYF. In nucleotides, the CDR3 is TGCGCCACCCGACAGGGGGTCTACTACGAGCAGTACTTC. The rearrangement links TRBV10-2 to TRBJ2-7; 9 bases fit TRBD1. V lost 10 bases and J lost 3; bases outside the gene matches: 7. Per the germline V gene, CDR1 is WSHSY and CDR2 is SAAADI. CDR3 length equals 13 residues.

This chain joins TRBV4-2 and TRBJ1-2, with D possibly being TRBD1 (6 bases). Germline CDR1 reads LGHNA; CDR2 reads YNFKEQ. The CDR3 has 17 residues. The ends were cut back, 0 bases at V and 5 bases at J, with 19 bases in the middle. The CDR3: CASSQDAEVGAVYGYTF. CDR3 nucleotide sequence: TGTGCCAGCAGCCAAGATGCGGAGGTGGGGGCAGTTTATGGCTACACCTTC.

The chain combines TRBV5-1 with TRBJ2-1; D is unresolved. V gave up 0 bases and J gave up 5 bases, with 9 bases separating them. The CDR3 spans 14 residues. Germline CDR1 SGHRS, CDR2 YFSETQ. CDR3 sequence: CASSLGRAHNEQFF. In nucleotides, the CDR3 is TGCGCCAGCAGCTTGGGACGGGCCCACAATGAGCAGTTCTTC.

For the CDR3, the DNA is TGTGCCAGCAGCTGGGGACCCATCTCTGGAAACACCATATATTTT. Its protein product is CASSWGPISGNTIYF. The chain couples TRBV6-5 to TRBJ1-3; possibly TRBD1 for D (5 bases). The CDR3 is 15 residues long. The germline gives CDR1 MNHEY, CDR2 SVGAGI. With 6 bases removed from V and 0 bases from J, the gap between germline ends came to 12 bases.

The chain has TRBV19 and TRBJ1-2; D is possibly TRBD1 (5 bases). The CDR3 runs to 15 residues. The germline V gene has CDR1 LNHDA and CDR2 SQIVND (reference sequence). V was shortened by 7 bases and J by 0 bases, with 15 bases between the two germline ends. CDR3 in amino acids: CASTPAGGANYGYTF. CDR3 in DNA: TGTGCCAGTACCCCGGCGGGGGGAGCTAACTATGGCTACACCTTC.

Only one count was recorded for this clone. J is TRBJ1-6 and V is TRBV19, with TRBD1 matching over 7 bases. J gave up 10 bases and V 9 bases, and 6 bases lay outside the gene matches. The V gene's germline CDR1 is LNHDA and CDR2 SQIVND (reference sequence). This CDR3 is built from 12 residues. CDR3 protein: CASRQGGSPLHF. CDR3 coding DNA: TGTGCCAGCAGACAGGGCGGGTCACCCCTCCACTTT.

The chain has TRBV7-2 and TRBJ2-5; 7 nucleotides agree with TRBD2. Trimming took 1 base from V and 4 from J; bases not matched to a gene: 9. Germline lookup yields CDR1 SGHTA and CDR2 FQGNSA. There are 16 residues in the CDR3. The CDR3 spells CASSLVGGTVLETQYF. Here the CDR3 DNA reads TGTGCCAGCAGCTTAGTGGGGGGGACGGTTTTAGAGACCCAGTACTTC.

The chain is built from TRBV6-1 and TRBJ1-5; 12 bases fit TRBD1. V shed 4 bases and J 7 bases; nucleotides not matched to a gene: 17. Germline CDR1 reads MNHNS; CDR2 reads SASEGT. This CDR3 spans 19 amino acids. CDR3 residues: CASSGLPPPGQGAEQPQHF. The CDR3 nucleotides are TGTGCCAGCAGTGGACTCCCGCCCCCGGGACAGGGGGCTGAGCAGCCCCAGCATTTT.

V gene TRBV4-1 combines with J gene TRBJ1-3; a weak D match, TRBD1 (6 bases). The CDR3 runs to 15 residues. V lost 5 bases and J 0 bases, leaving 11 bases between the germline ends. Germline V lookup: CDR1 MGHRA, CDR2 YSYEKL. CDR3 protein: CASSGWGPSGNTIYF. Here the CDR3 DNA reads TGCGCCAGCAGCGGGTGGGGGCCCTCTGGAAACACCATATATTTT.

This chain uses TRBV6-6 with TRBJ1-2; D possibly corresponds to TRBD1 (5 bases). Germline assignment: CDR1 MNHNY and CDR2 SVGAGI (reference sequence). Trimming removed 6 bases from V and 6 bases from J, with 14 bases in between. The CDR3 spans 13 residues. The CDR3 sequence: CASSPFPGNGYTF. DNA for the CDR3: TGTGCCAGCAGCCCCTTCCCAGGGAATGGCTACACCTTC.

The chain has TRBV5-5 and TRBJ2-1, with 11 bases identical to TRBD2. Losses at the gene ends were 3 bases for V and 4 bases for J; bases not matched to a gene: 3. This CDR3 spans 15 amino acids. In germline, CDR1 is SGHKS, CDR2 YYEKEE (reference sequence). The CDR3 region has the DNA TGTGCCAGCAGCTCACTAGCGGGGGTGTACAATGAGCAGTTCTTC. This translates into CASSSLAGVYNEQFF.